These T cell receptor beta chains were read from a single sample in a study of cytomegalovirus exposure and HLA in healthy donors. Sequencing used immunoSEQ multiplex PCR; TCRdb keeps in-frame clones, though not all of them. The data contain around 180,000 clones, about 81% of them singletons. The sample consisted of PBMCs. The receptors derive from a woman aged 18-29 years in good health and CMV-seropositive. The CDR3 runs from the conserved cysteine through the conserved F or W. Each record gives: V gene, J gene, clone size, D gene, CDR3 DNA, CDR3 protein. The D gene is left open where the match is weak. The size of a clone is reported for some rows only, either as once, few or many, or as a class for expanded clones.

V: TRBV4-1; J: TRBJ1-1; size: NA; D: TRBD1; DNA: TGCGCCAGCAGACGAACAGGGGGCCAGAGGAACACTGAAGCTTTCTTT; CDR3: CASRRTGGQRNTEAFF
V: TRBV4-1; J: TRBJ2-3; size: few; D: NA; DNA: TGCGCCAGCAGCCTCGAACCCCTACAGGGTCGGACAGATACGCAGTATTTT; CDR3: CASSLEPLQGRTDTQYF
V: TRBV7-9; J: TRBJ2-6; size: NA; D: NA; DNA: TGTGCCAGCAGCTTATTCGGGGAGGGGGCCAACGTCCTGACTTTC; CDR3: CASSLFGEGANVLTF
V: TRBV10-3; J: TRBJ1-1; size: NA; D: TRBD1; DNA: TGTGCCATCGGAGACAGGGGGGGGAACACTGAAGCTTTCTTT; CDR3: CAIGDRGGNTEAFF
V: TRBV6-6; J: TRBJ1-1; size: NA; D: TRBD1; DNA: TGTGCCAGCAGTTACGGGGGGACAGGGGCCGGCGGTGGAGCTTTCTTT; CDR3: CASSYGGTGAGGGAFF
V: TRBV6-1; J: TRBJ1-5; size: NA; D: NA; DNA: TGTGCCAGCACCCACCGGGGGGACCATCAGCCCCAGCATTTT; CDR3: CASTHRGDHQPQHF
V: TRBV4-3; J: TRBJ2-3; size: NA; D: TRBD2; DNA: TGCGCCAGCAGCCAAGGCCCCCGGGCTAGCGGGGGGGCTACGGGTACGCAGTATTTT; CDR3: CASSQGPRASGGATGTQYF
V: TRBV11-3; J: TRBJ1-1; size: once; D: NA; DNA: TGTGCCAGCAGCGTAGAGGAGCAGGGGTGGGCTTTCTTT; CDR3: CASSVEEQGWAFF
V: TRBV7-3; J: TRBJ1-3; size: once; D: TRBD1; DNA: TGTGCCAGCAGCCAGACCGGGACAGGGGGGGCCACCATATATTTT; CDR3: CASSQTGTGGATIYF
V: TRBV4-2; J: TRBJ1-6; size: NA; D: NA; DNA: TGTGCCAGCAGCCAAGAGGAGGATTCAAGGTATTTCAATTCACCCCTCCACTTT; CDR3: CASSQEEDSRYFNSPLHF
V: TRBV5-1; J: TRBJ1-3; size: NA; D: NA; DNA: TGCGCCAGCAGCCTAGGACAAAACACCATATATTTT; CDR3: CASSLGQNTIYF
V: TRBV5-1; J: TRBJ1-5; size: NA; D: NA; DNA: TGCGCCAGCAGCTTTTCTCCGGATCAGCCCCAGCATTTT; CDR3: CASSFSPDQPQHF
V: TRBV2; J: TRBJ2-5; size: NA; D: TRBD2; DNA: TGTGCCAGCAGTTTCGGGACTAGCGGGCCGGGGGGCCGAGAGACCCAGTACTTC; CDR3: CASSFGTSGPGGRETQYF
V: TRBV27; J: TRBJ1-1; size: NA; D: NA; DNA: TGTGCCAGCAGTTTGGCGGGGAAAAACACTGAAGCTTTCTTT; CDR3: CASSLAGKNTEAFF
V: TRBV9; J: TRBJ2-2; size: once; D: TRBD2; DNA: TGTGCCAGCAGCGTAGGTCTAGCGGGGGACACCGGGGAGCTGTTTTTT; CDR3: CASSVGLAGDTGELFF
V: TRBV7-2; J: TRBJ2-1; size: once; D: NA; DNA: TGTGCCAGCAGCCCCGGGACTCCACCACCTAACAATGAGCAGTTCTTC; CDR3: CASSPGTPPPNNEQFF
V: TRBV11-2; J: TRBJ1-6; size: NA; D: NA; DNA: TGTGCCAGCAGCTTAGGAGCGGGTGGTAATTCACCCCTCCACTTT; CDR3: CASSLGAGGNSPLHF
V: TRBV7-2; J: TRBJ2-3; size: once; D: TRBD2; DNA: TGTGCCAGCAGCACCAGACTAGCGGATCCAGATACGCAGTATTTT; CDR3: CASSTRLADPDTQYF
V: TRBV6-4; J: TRBJ2-3; size: NA; D: TRBD2; DNA: TGTGCCAGCAGTATAAGCGGGGGGGCCGGAGATACGCAGTATTTT; CDR3: CASSISGGAGDTQYF
V: TRBV2; J: TRBJ2-1; size: NA; D: NA; DNA: TGTGCCAGCAGGTCTATAGCCATCCCCTACAATGAGCAGTTCTTC; CDR3: CASRSIAIPYNEQFF
V: TRBV27; J: TRBJ2-1; size: NA; D: NA; DNA: TGTGCCAGCAGTTTAAACGGGGGTTACAATGAGCAGTTCTTC; CDR3: CASSLNGGYNEQFF
V: TRBV4-3; J: TRBJ2-2; size: NA; D: TRBD1; DNA: TGCGCCAGCGCCCCCGGGACAGATACCGGGGAGCTGTTTTTT; CDR3: CASAPGTDTGELFF
V: TRBV19; J: TRBJ2-7; size: NA; D: NA; DNA: TGTGCCAGTAGTATAGGGGGGCCCAACGAGCAGTACTTC; CDR3: CASSIGGPNEQYF
V: TRBV28; J: TRBJ2-5; size: NA; D: TRBD2; DNA: TGTGCCAGCAGCTCCGGGGGGGAAGGGGAGGAGACCCAGTACTTC; CDR3: CASSSGGEGEETQYF
V: TRBV6-4; J: TRBJ1-1; size: NA; D: TRBD1; DNA: TGTGCCAGCAGTACCTCCGGGACAGGGGGCGCGGAAGCTTTCTTT; CDR3: CASSTSGTGGAEAFF
V: TRBV10-3; J: TRBJ1-1; size: NA; D: TRBD1; DNA: TGTGCCATCAGTACAGGGGGCTTGAACACTGAAGCTTTCTTT; CDR3: CAISTGGLNTEAFF
V: TRBV5-1; J: TRBJ1-1; size: NA; D: NA; DNA: TGCGCCAGCAGCCTCCTCCGGGGGACTGAAGCTTTCTTT; CDR3: CASSLLRGTEAFF
V: TRBV13; J: TRBJ1-2; size: NA; D: NA; DNA: TGTGCCAGCAGCTTAGATAAGGGTAGGGGAGGCGGCTACACCTTC; CDR3: CASSLDKGRGGGYTF
V: TRBV18; J: TRBJ2-2; size: NA; D: NA; DNA: TGTGCCAGCTCACCCCCGCGAGGAGCGAACACCGGGGAGCTGTTTTTT; CDR3: CASSPPRGANTGELFF
V: TRBV7-2; J: TRBJ2-5; size: once; D: NA; DNA: TGTGCCAGCAGCTTTCTAAAAGAGACCCAGTACTTC; CDR3: CASSFLKETQYF
V: TRBV6-1; J: TRBJ1-2; size: few; D: NA; DNA: TGTGCCAGCAGTCCCGGGGCGGGAGCGCGCGGCTACACCTTC; CDR3: CASSPGAGARGYTF
V: TRBV14; J: TRBJ2-3; size: NA; D: NA; DNA: TGTGCCAGCAGCCAGCCAACTCCAGGTAGCGTTCTGTATTTT; CDR3: CASSQPTPGSVLYF
V: TRBV7-9; J: TRBJ1-5; size: NA; D: TRBD1; DNA: TGTGCCAGCAGCTCGGGACAGGGGGCCAATCAGCCCCAGCATTTT; CDR3: CASSSGQGANQPQHF
V: TRBV14; J: TRBJ1-6; size: once; D: NA; DNA: TGTGCCAGCAGCCGGGATAAGATGGGTGGGGGCAGGAATTCACCCCTCCACTTT; CDR3: CASSRDKMGGGRNSPLHF
V: TRBV10-3; J: TRBJ1-1; size: NA; D: NA; DNA: TGTGCCATCAGTACTACCTCAGGGACTGAAGCTTTCTTT; CDR3: CAISTTSGTEAFF
V: TRBV6-5; J: TRBJ2-2; size: NA; D: NA; DNA: TGTGCCAGCAGCACACAGGGATACGGGGAGCTGTTTTTT; CDR3: CASSTQGYGELFF
V: TRBV6-1; J: TRBJ1-2; size: NA; D: TRBD1; DNA: TGTGCCAGCAGTGAACCCGGGACAGGGGGCTGGGGCTACACCTTC; CDR3: CASSEPGTGGWGYTF
V: TRBV11-3; J: TRBJ2-5; size: NA; D: NA; DNA: TGTGCCAGCAGTCCCCGGGACACCCGAGAGACCCAGTACTTC; CDR3: CASSPRDTRETQYF
V: TRBV7-2; J: TRBJ1-1; size: NA; D: TRBD1; DNA: TGTGCCAGCACCCAGGGGGCTGGGACTGAAGCTTTCTTT; CDR3: CASTQGAGTEAFF
V: TRBV19; J: TRBJ1-2; size: NA; D: NA; DNA: TGTGCCAGTAGTATAGGCAGGGGCCATATGGAATTCTACACCTTC; CDR3: CASSIGRGHMEFYTF
V: TRBV9; J: TRBJ1-4; size: NA; D: TRBD1; DNA: TGTGCCAGCAGCGTAAGGGCAGGGGGTGAAAAACTGTTTTTT; CDR3: CASSVRAGGEKLFF
V: TRBV5-1; J: TRBJ1-6; size: NA; D: TRBD1; DNA: TGCGCCAGCAGCTTGGACACAGGGGGAAATTCACCCCTCCACTTT; CDR3: CASSLDTGGNSPLHF
V: TRBV2; J: TRBJ2-5; size: NA; D: NA; DNA: TGTGCCAGCACCAGCAGAACTAGTAGCGCAGAGACCCAGTACTTC; CDR3: CASTSRTSSAETQYF
V: TRBV5-6; J: TRBJ2-5; size: NA; D: TRBD1; DNA: TGTGCCAGCAGCTTACCGGGACAGGGCCAAGAGACCCAGTACTTC; CDR3: CASSLPGQGQETQYF
V: TRBV10-2; J: TRBJ1-6; size: NA; D: NA; DNA: TGCGCCAGCAGTCCCGGGGGTGACGATAATTCACCCCTCCACTTT; CDR3: CASSPGGDDNSPLHF
V: TRBV7-2; J: TRBJ2-2; size: NA; D: NA; DNA: TGTGCCAGCAGCCCCATCTCGGGACTTGGGGTCACCGGGGAGCTGTTTTTT; CDR3: CASSPISGLGVTGELFF
V: TRBV10-3; J: TRBJ2-5; size: NA; D: TRBD2; DNA: TGTGCCATCAGGGGTAGCGGGAGAACCGAGACCCAGTACTTC; CDR3: CAIRGSGRTETQYF